Listed here are 5 T cell receptor beta chains from one sample, sequenced in a study of blood T cell repertoires in COVID-19. Sequenced by immunoSEQ multiplex PCR; TCRdb stores in-frame clones only, minus some. Counted here are a few hundred thousand clones, 70% to 85% occurring once; the ten biggest clones make up 0.85% to 0.9%. Sequenced input: peripheral blood. The receptor set was obtained from a human donor with COVID-19, enrolled during active disease. The donor label of this sample is uncertain.

The gene calls are TRBV19 and TRBJ1-2; the D gene is possibly TRBD1 (6 bases). Germline CDR1 reads LNHDA; CDR2 reads SQIVND (reference sequence). Deletions cut 9 bases from V and 8 bases from J, with 19 bases between. The length of the CDR3 is 13 residues. CDR3 region: CASDQNREGGYTF. DNA for the CDR3: TGTGCCAGCGACCAGAACAGGGAAGGCGGCTACACCTTC.

A single count supports this clone. This chain joins TRBV4-1 and TRBJ2-3; 8 bases are a match to TRBD2. In germline, CDR1 is MGHRA, CDR2 YSYEKL. The CDR3 runs 17 residues. The V segment lost 0 bases and the J segment 3 bases; nucleotides outside the gene matches: 8. The DNA for the CDR3 is TGCGCCAGCAGCCAAGATTATGGGGCGGGAGGTACAGATACGCAGTATTTT. This encodes CASSQDYGAGGTDTQYF.

This clone was seen more than once but under ten times. The chain joins TRBV7-2 to TRBJ1-3; D not resolved. Trimming pared 3 bases from V and 0 bases from J, leaving 9 bases between. Per the germline V gene, CDR1 is SGHTA and CDR2 is FQGNSA. CDR3 length equals 15 residues. DNA of the CDR3: TGTGCCAGCAGCTTGGAGGCCTCCTCTGGAAACACCATATATTTT. Translated, it gives CASSLEASSGNTIYF. Based on the CDR3 plus reference TRBV7-2 and TRBJ1-3, the full variable domain is GAGVSQSPSNKVTEKGKDVELRCDPISGHTALYWYRQSLGQGLEFLIYFQGNSAPDKSGLPSDRFSAERTGGSVSTLTIQRTQQEDSAVYLCASSLEASSGNTIYFGEGSWLTVV.

The chain combines TRBV10-1 with TRBJ1-1; TRBD1 is a possible D gene (5 bases). Germline values: CDR1 WNHNN, CDR2 SYGVQD (reference sequence). The V end lost 6 bases, the J end lost 10 bases, and 18 bases lay between the germline ends. CDR3 length: 13 amino acids. In nucleotides, the CDR3 is TGCGCCAGCAGCGAGAAACGACAGTGGGGAGCTTTCTTT. This codes for CASSEKRQWGAFF.

This sequence joins TRBV3-1 (or the pseudogene TRBV3-2) and TRBJ2-5; D uncertain. Trimming took 2 bases from V and 5 from J, leaving 9 bases between them. This CDR3 comprises 13 residues. The germline V gene has CDR1 LGHDT and CDR2 YNNKEL (reference sequence). Written as DNA, the CDR3 is TGTGCCAGCAGCCAACCCCCCCTGGAGACCCAGTACTTC. Its protein is CASSQPPLETQYF.